This TCR beta chain was profiled in a study of blood T cell repertoires in COVID-19. Each exposed participant met a COVID-19 case in the 2 weeks preceding study entry. Clones were sequenced by immunoSEQ multiplex PCR, and TCRdb holds only the in-frame ones, with some missing. The sample shows 200,000 or so clones, over 80% of them seen only once. The CDR3 has 13 amino acids. After removal of 6 bases from V and 2 bases from J, the junction contained 3 bases not matched to a gene. CDR1 and CDR2 from the germline V gene are MDHEN and SYDVKM. The specimen was PBMCs or T cells enriched from blood (not recorded which). J is TRBJ1-2 and V is TRBV28; 7 nucleotides match TRBD1. This sequence was found in a woman aged 25-40 years who had been exposed to COVID-19. For the CDR3, the DNA is TGTGCCAGCAGGACGGGACAGAACTATGGCTACACCTTC. This encodes CASRTGQNYGYTF.